These 16 T cell receptor beta chains originate from one sample sequenced in a study of cytomegalovirus exposure and HLA in healthy donors. In the PCR, 60 Vbeta and 13 Jbeta primers were used. Produced via immunoSEQ multiplex PCR; TCRdb's table is partial and in-frame only. Of roughly 90,000 clones listed, about 68% are singletons. Sequenced sample: PBMCs. The receptors were sampled from a man aged 30 to 39 in good health and CMV-seropositive.

The chain employs TRBV15 and TRBJ1-2, with TRBD1 as a possible D gene (5 bases). CDR1 is LNHNV and CDR2 is YYDKDF in the germline V gene (reference sequence). This CDR3 has 15 residues. V was shortened by 0 bases and J by 4 bases, with 12 bases between the two germline ends. CDR3 sequence: CATSRDGTGPYGYTF. The CDR3 DNA reads TGTGCCACCAGCAGAGATGGTACAGGACCCTATGGCTACACCTTC.

This clone was seen only a few times. The chain recombines TRBV4-3 with TRBJ2-2; D unresolved. Germline V gene data show CDR1 as LGHNA and CDR2 as YSLEER. The CDR3 extends over 13 amino acids. V lost 0 bases, J lost 5 bases, and 4 bases lay in between. The CDR3 DNA reads as TGCGCCAGCAGCCAAGATTCTACCGGGGAGCTGTTTTTT. The encoded protein is CASSQDSTGELFF.

CDR3 loop: CASSYGQVSSYEQYF. CDR3 bases: TGTGCCAGCAGTTACGGACAGGTCTCATCCTACGAGCAGTACTTC. The gene calls are TRBV28 and TRBJ2-7, with 7 bases matching TRBD1. This CDR3 region has 15 residues. Trimming cost V 4 bases and J 1 base; bases outside gene matches: 7. Germline V CDR1 and CDR2: MDHEN, SYDVKM. The entire variable domain, with the rest obtained from reference TRBV28 and TRBJ2-7, is as follows: DVKVTQSSRYLVKRTGEKVFLECVQDMDHENMFWYRQDPGLGLRLIYFSYDVKMKEKGDIPEGYSVSREKKERFSLILESASTNQTSMYLCASSYGQVSSYEQYFGPGTRLTVT.

The V and J genes are TRBV9 and TRBJ1-2; D is uncertain. CDR3 length: 14 residues. V was trimmed by 4 bases and J by 8 bases, leaving 18 bases between them. Germline V gives CDR1 SGDLS, CDR2 YYNGEE. DNA for the CDR3: TGTGCCAGCAGCTTAGAGGAGGGCTGGGGAGGCTACACCTTC. Translated: CASSLEEGWGGYTF.

The rearrangement uses TRBV7-6 and TRBJ2-2; possibly TRBD2 for D (7 bases). V lost 5 bases, J lost 2 bases, and 15 bases lay in between. Per germline, CDR1 SGHVS and CDR2 FNYEAQ. CDR3 length: 16 residues. Here the CDR3 reads CASSGEGGRNTGELFF. The CDR3, as DNA: TGTGCCAGCAGCGGGGAGGGGGGGCGTAACACCGGGGAGCTGTTTTTT.

This clone occurred a few times. The gene calls are TRBV4-1 and TRBJ1-1; D ambiguous. V shed 5 bases and J shed 1 base, with 11 bases lying between them. Per the germline V gene, CDR1 is MGHRA and CDR2 is YSYEKL. The CDR3 length is 14 residues. In nucleotides, the CDR3 is TGCGCCAGCAGCGCATCCGGCGGGAACACTGAAGCTTTCTTT. This sequence encodes CASSASGGNTEAFF.

The rearrangement links TRBV10-2 to TRBJ2-1; possible D gene TRBD1, 6 bases. CDR1 is WSHSY and CDR2 is SAAADI in the germline V gene. The CDR3 runs 18 residues. Trimming took 3 bases from V and 12 from J, leaving 30 bases between them. The DNA of the CDR3 is TGCGCCAGCAGTGACCCAGTAGGGGGTAAGGGAAGCGTTGGAGGGCAGTTCTTC. Residues: CASSDPVGGKGSVGGQFF.

V gene TRBV6-6 combines with J gene TRBJ1-5; D unclear. Germline V gives CDR1 MNHNY, CDR2 SVGAGI (reference sequence). The V and J ends lost 5 bases and 3 bases respectively, with 14 bases between them. The CDR3 has 15 amino acids. The CDR3 sequence: CASSASAGNNQPQHF. The CDR3 region has the DNA TGTGCCAGCAGTGCCTCCGCGGGGAACAATCAGCCCCAGCATTTT.

The V gene is TRBV4-2, the J gene TRBJ2-1; 8 bases fit TRBD2. The V and J ends lost 3 bases and 4 bases, in that order; junction bases with no gene match: 5. The CDR3 sequence is 15 residues long. Germline CDR1 LGHNA, CDR2 YNFKEQ. The CDR3 DNA follows: TGTGCCAGCAGCCATGAGCGGGAGAGTTACAATGAGCAGTTCTTC. It codes for CASSHERESYNEQFF.

The V and J genes are TRBV6-6 and TRBJ2-2; 10 positions agree with TRBD2. V shed 8 bases and J 4 bases; nucleotides not matched to a gene: 10. This CDR3 comprises 16 residues. Per germline, CDR1 MNHNY and CDR2 SVGAGI (reference sequence). CDR3 sequence reads: CASVVSGRAGTGELFF. CDR3 sequence (DNA): TGTGCCAGCGTAGTAAGCGGGAGGGCAGGCACCGGGGAGCTGTTTTTT.

A few counts support this clone. CDR3 amino acids: CASSSDRDLSYEQYF. CDR3 nucleotide sequence: TGTGCCAGCAGTTCGGACAGGGACCTCTCCTACGAGCAGTACTTC. This chain joins TRBV6-6 and TRBJ2-7; 8 bases line up with TRBD1. Losses at the gene ends were 4 bases for V and 0 bases for J; bases not matched to a gene: 5. The CDR3 has 15 amino acids. Looked up from germline, CDR1 is MNHNY and CDR2 is SVGAGI (reference sequence).

This clone was seen just once. The chain carries TRBV29-1 and TRBJ2-2; TRBD2 agrees at 10 bases. Losses at the gene ends were 5 bases for V and 6 bases for J; bases not matched to a gene: 6. The CDR3 loop spans 14 amino acids. Germline V gene lookup returns CDR1 SQVTM and CDR2 ANQGSEA. CDR3 sequence: CSVRPSGGAGELFF. CDR3 bases: TGCAGCGTTAGGCCAAGCGGGGGGGCCGGGGAGCTGTTTTTT.

The V call is TRBV7-2, the J call TRBJ2-5, with TRBD2 identical over 9 bases. This CDR3 has 17 residues. Germline assignment: CDR1 SGHTA and CDR2 FQGNSA. V was pared by 4 bases and J by 2 bases, with 11 bases of the junction left unmatched. The CDR3 bases are TGTGCCAGCAGCTCAATTGGTAGCGGGAGCTCGCAAGAGACCCAGTACTTC. This gives the protein CASSSIGSGSSQETQYF.

Only a few counts were recorded for this clone. Other nucleotide sequences in the sample specify the same CDR3. The gene calls are TRBV9 and TRBJ1-4, with 9 nucleotides matching TRBD1. Germline loops: CDR1 SGDLS, CDR2 YYNGEE. The trim removed 4 bases at V and 2 bases at J, leaving 6 bases unmatched. The CDR3 is 16 amino acids. Written as DNA, the CDR3 is TGTGCCAGCAGCCTAGGGACAGGGCAGACTAATGAAAAACTGTTTTTT. This sequence encodes CASSLGTGQTNEKLFF.

CDR3 nucleotides: TGTGCCAGCAGCGTAGAAGCACAGCCCCAAGAGACCCAGTACTTC. This sequence encodes CASSVEAQPQETQYF. The chain employs TRBV9 and TRBJ2-5; D gene uncertain. Germline-derived CDR1 and CDR2 are SGDLS and YYNGEE. The V and J ends lost 0 bases and 1 base respectively, with 10 bases between them. The length of the CDR3 is 15 residues.

The J gene is TRBJ2-1, the V gene TRBV5-6; 7 nucleotides line up with TRBD2. The trim removed 4 bases at V and 6 bases at J, leaving 4 bases unmatched. Germline V lookup: CDR1 SGHDT, CDR2 YYEEEE. The length of the CDR3 is 13 residues. The CDR3 nucleotides read TGTGCCAGCAGCCCCGGACTAGTCAATGAGCAGTTCTTC. Its protein product is CASSPGLVNEQFF.